These T cell receptor beta chains were read from a single sample in a study of blood T cell repertoires in COVID-19. Sequencing was performed with immunoSEQ multiplex PCR; in TCRdb, only in-frame clones are kept and a portion is missing. The data contain approximately 76,000 clones, approximately 86% of them seen just once; the ten biggest clones take up around 13%. The sample comprised peripheral blood. The receptors were sampled from a woman aged 55 to 70 with acute or convalescent COVID-19. Both conserved end residues are part of each CDR3.

V: TRBV19
CDR3: CASSALSGSTDTQYF

V: TRBV5-6
CDR3: CASSRTGTSGREQYF

V: TRBV12-3/TRBV12-4
CDR3: CASSRDRVYGYTF

V: TRBV29-1
CDR3: CSALRSGGYTF

V: TRBV3-1/TRBV3-2
CDR3: CASSQGYRSTQYF

V: TRBV6-1
CDR3: CASSEEATGGQPQHF

V: TRBV25-1
CDR3: CASSESGGLSGANVLTF

V: TRBV2
CDR3: CASSHRGPPEPQHF

V: TRBV3-1/TRBV3-2
CDR3: CASSRTGNTQYF

V: TRBV5-6
CDR3: CASSDGQHYGYTF

V: TRBV19
CDR3: CASSIGSPSSYNEQFF

V: TRBV12-5
CDR3: CASGLVLGRGNYGYTF

V: TRBV5-4
CDR3: CASSLVGGSYGYTF

V: TRBV5-6
CDR3: CASSLGFYGANVLTF

V: TRBV7-9
CDR3: CASSADRVAKLFF

V: TRBV6-6
CDR3: CASREGEGLEKLFF

V: TRBV13
CDR3: CASSRRLAGEQETQYF

V: TRBV29-1
CDR3: CSVVFPGTGGNQPQHF

V: TRBV9
CDR3: CASSEPAGEKLFF

V: TRBV24-1
CDR3: CATAKGGADTGELFF

V: TRBV15
CDR3: CATSRDNNYGYTF

V: TRBV7-8
CDR3: CASSQARGVEKLFF

V: TRBV2
CDR3: CASTLNANTGELFF

V: TRBV7-2
CDR3: CASNGVNGANVLTF

V: TRBV5-6
CDR3: CASSYGTGDWRVNQPQHF

V: TRBV5-1
CDR3: CASSWRGQQTTGDTQYF

V: TRBV7-9
CDR3: CASSLESGALETQYF

V: TRBV5-4
CDR3: CASSLAGVVTSPLHF

V: TRBV7-2
CDR3: CASTVGGAENYGYTF

V: TRBV5-6
CDR3: CASSGVRGRGTGELFF

V: TRBV24-1
CDR3: CATSDGTGNQPQHF

V: TRBV4-1
CDR3: CASSQEVSQGGVYGYTF

V: TRBV2
CDR3: CASSEDRGRDTQYF

V: TRBV18
CDR3: CASSPGTSGGTDTQYF

V: TRBV7-9
CDR3: CASSSGTGSERDTQYF

V: TRBV6-6
CDR3: CASSLQGFTEAFF

V: TRBV10-2
CDR3: CASSEVMDRWDNSPLHF